The 25 T cell receptor beta chains below were found in one sample sequenced in a study of cytomegalovirus exposure and HLA in healthy donors. 60 Vbeta and 13 Jbeta primers were used in PCR. The assay was immunoSEQ multiplex PCR, and TCRdb's table has in-frame clones only and misses some. Of about 100,000 clones in the sample, approximately 76% were seen once. Sequences were obtained from PBMCs. The source of these receptors is a man aged 18 to 29 in good health and CMV-seronegative.

The rearrangement links TRBV29-1 to TRBJ2-5; D is possibly TRBD1 (5 bases). The length of the CDR3 is 13 residues. Deletions cut 5 bases from V and 2 bases from J, with 12 bases between. Germline CDR1 and CDR2: SQVTM and ANQGSEA. The CDR3 DNA reads TGCAGCGTTAAGCACAGGTTACAAGAGACCCAGTACTTC. This gives the protein CSVKHRLQETQYF.

The chain uses TRBV11-3 and TRBJ2-1; 12 nucleotides agree with TRBD2. This CDR3 region has 18 residues. The ends lost 2 bases at V and 0 bases at J; junction bases unmatched: 5. Germline CDR1 reads SGHNT; CDR2 reads YENEEA. CDR3 residues: CASSLSTSGGYSYNEQFF. CDR3 nucleotide sequence: TGTGCCAGCAGCTTATCGACTAGCGGGGGATACTCCTACAATGAGCAGTTCTTC.

This clone occurred a few times. The rearrangement links TRBV9 to TRBJ1-5; 7 nucleotides line up with TRBD1. Trimming at V came to 4 bases and at J to 6 bases, leaving 10 bases not matched to a gene. Germline CDR1 and CDR2: SGDLS and YYNGEE. The CDR3 runs 15 residues. In DNA form, the CDR3 reads TGTGCCAGCAGCATAACAGGGGCGGGAGGTCAGCCCCAGCATTTT. Translating it yields CASSITGAGGQPQHF.

The chain carries TRBV7-2 and TRBJ1-2; tentative D call: TRBD1 (5 bases). Trimming removed 6 bases at V and 5 bases at J, with 13 bases between. Looked up from germline, CDR1 is SGHTA and CDR2 is FQGNSA. The CDR3 spans 13 residues. DNA of the CDR3: TGTGCCAGCAGGGGCGGGGGTGTTTATGGCTACACCTTC. Translation gives CASRGGGVYGYTF.

The chain couples TRBV5-6 to TRBJ2-7; TRBD1 is a possible D gene (6 bases). The V end lost 4 bases, the J end lost 2 bases, and 13 bases lay between the germline ends. CDR1 is SGHDT, CDR2 YYEEEE, per germline. The CDR3 is made up of 14 amino acids. The CDR3: CASSLWDTTYEQYF. In nucleotides, the CDR3 is TGTGCCAGCAGCCTGTGGGACACCACCTACGAGCAGTACTTC.

The chain uses TRBV27 and TRBJ1-6; 9 nucleotides match TRBD1. The CDR3 is made up of 14 amino acids. Germline trimming cut 3 bases from V and 10 bases from J; bases unmatched to any gene: 4. CDR1 is MNHEY, CDR2 SMNVEV, per germline (reference sequence). CDR3 protein: CASSFSTGGSPLHF. The CDR3 DNA is TGTGCCAGCAGTTTCTCCACAGGGGGCTCACCCCTCCACTTT.

This chain connects TRBV2 to TRBJ2-3; no definite D call. The V gene's germline CDR1 is SNHLY and CDR2 FYNNEI. Trimming took off 6 bases at V and 6 bases at J, with 13 bases between the two ends. The CDR3 is 13 residues long. The DNA of the CDR3 is TGTGCCAGCAGACCCTACAGTGTCGATACGCAGTATTTT. Translating gives CASRPYSVDTQYF.

The V call is TRBV7-3, the J call TRBJ2-7; 8 nucleotides agree with TRBD2. Germline values: CDR1 SGHTA, CDR2 FQGTGA. The J segment lost 1 base and the V segment lost 2 bases, leaving 4 bases of the junction unmatched. This CDR3 spans 15 amino acids. This CDR3 is CASSLASGGSYEQYF. The CDR3 nucleotides are TGTGCCAGCAGCTTAGCTTCGGGGGGGTCCTACGAGCAGTACTTC.

The chain carries TRBV28 and TRBJ2-5, with D possibly TRBD1 on 5 matching bases. The J call may be faulty, since TRBJ2-7 better matches the DNA end. In germline, CDR1 is MDHEN, CDR2 SYDVKM. This CDR3 comprises 12 residues. CDR3 nucleotide sequence: TGTGCCAGCAGCCGACAGCTCCACGAGCAGTACTTC. This translates into CASSRQLHEQYF.

This chain links TRBV5-6 with TRBJ1-2; TRBD1 matches 8 bases. CDR1 and CDR2 (germline): SGHDT, YYEEEE. J lost 8 bases, V lost 3 bases, and 12 bases had no gene match. This CDR3 has 15 residues. The CDR3 region is CASSSPMDRDRGYTF. The CDR3 DNA sequence: TGTGCCAGCAGCTCCCCAATGGACAGGGACCGAGGCTACACCTTC.

The CDR3 spells CASSIGWGGGELFF. In DNA form, the CDR3 reads TGTGCCAGTAGTATTGGCTGGGGGGGCGGGGAGCTGTTTTTT. This rearrangement joins TRBV19 to TRBJ2-2, with TRBD2 matching over 7 bases. The V segment lost 3 bases and the J segment 7 bases; nucleotides outside the gene matches: 5. CDR3 length: 14 residues. Germline CDR1 LNHDA, CDR2 SQIVND (reference sequence).

The CDR3 region is CASSRDRLTDTQYF. The CDR3, as DNA: TGTGCCAGCAGTCGGGACAGGCTGACAGATACGCAGTATTTT. The chain has TRBV28 and TRBJ2-3; 8 bases line up with TRBD1. Germline-derived CDR1 and CDR2 are MDHEN and SYDVKM. The CDR3 sequence is 14 residues long. Trimming removed 5 bases from V and 3 bases from J; junction bases left unmatched: 4.

This clone appeared once. The chain carries TRBV19 and TRBJ2-3; no clear D. The CDR3 is 12 residues long. CDR1 LNHDA and CDR2 SQIVND come from the germline V gene (reference sequence). V was cut by 4 bases and J by 3 bases, with 5 bases left in between. The CDR3 DNA is TGTGCCAGTAGTACCGGTACAGATACGCAGTATTTT. It codes for CASSTGTDTQYF.

On this clone itself: This sample includes further DNA sequences coding for the same CDR3. This chain uses TRBV5-1 with TRBJ1-1; D might be TRBD1 (5 bases). V shed 4 bases and J shed 1 base, with 11 bases lying between them. Germline-derived CDR1 and CDR2 are SGHRS and YFSETQ. The CDR3 covers 14 residues. The CDR3 loop reads CASSNRGGNTEAFF. In nucleotides, the CDR3 is TGCGCCAGCAGCAACCGGGGGGGGAACACTGAAGCTTTCTTT. Variable domain in full (rest from reference TRBV5-1 and TRBJ1-1): KAGVTQTPRYLIKTRGQQVTLSCSPISGHRSVSWYQQTPGQGLQFLFEYFSETQRNKGNFPGRFSGRQFSNSRSEMNVSTLELGDSALYLCASSNRGGNTEAFFGQGTRLTVV.

This clone has a handful of counts. The V and J genes are TRBV4-3 and TRBJ1-4; D is perhaps TRBD1 (5 bases). V was shortened by 4 bases and J by 6 bases, with 9 bases between the two germline ends. Germline CDR1 reads LGHNA; CDR2 reads YSLEER. This CDR3 comprises 13 residues. The CDR3 loop is CASSPGDDEKLFF. For the CDR3, the DNA is TGCGCCAGCAGCCCGGGGGATGATGAAAAACTGTTTTTT.

The rearrangement links TRBV7-9 to TRBJ2-3; unclear D gene. Per germline, CDR1 SEHNR and CDR2 FQNEAQ (reference sequence). V was shortened by 5 bases and J by 0 bases, with 15 bases between the two germline ends. CDR3 length equals 16 residues. The CDR3 region has the DNA TGTGCCAGCAGCCCAAACAGTGCTACTAGCACAGATACGCAGTATTTT. Translation: CASSPNSATSTDTQYF.

The CDR3 reads CASSPTGGFYEQYF. The CDR3 coding sequence is TGCGCCAGCAGCCCGACGGGCGGGTTCTACGAGCAGTACTTC. This chain joins TRBV4-1 and TRBJ2-7; D possibly corresponds to TRBD2 (5 bases). CDR1 and CDR2 from the germline V gene are MGHRA and YSYEKL. This CDR3 has 14 residues. The germline V and J ends were trimmed by 4 bases and 3 bases, with 13 bases remaining between them.

Worth noting for this clone: This sample includes further DNA sequences coding for the same CDR3. The rearrangement uses TRBV19 and TRBJ1-1; D perhaps matches TRBD1 (5 bases). Germline CDR1 LNHDA, CDR2 SQIVND (reference sequence). The CDR3 is 13 residues long. V was trimmed by 1 base and J by 4 bases, leaving 7 bases between them. CDR3 region: CASSIGGGTEAFF. In nucleotides, the CDR3 is TGTGCCAGTAGTATAGGGGGGGGCACTGAAGCTTTCTTT.

The J gene is TRBJ2-2, the V gene TRBV25-1; tentatively, D is TRBD1 (6 bases). The CDR3 has 12 amino acids. V was clipped by 10 bases and J by 5 bases, with 11 bases between them. Germline CDR1 is MGHDK and CDR2 is SYGVNS. The CDR3 DNA is TGTGCCACCACAGGGATGACCGGGGAGCTGTTTTTT. This translates into CATTGMTGELFF.

The chain uses TRBV5-6 and TRBJ1-2, with a weak D call TRBD1 (6 bases). Trimming pared 4 bases from V and 0 bases from J, leaving 16 bases between. The CDR3 consists of 16 residues. From germline, CDR1 is SGHDT and CDR2 YYEEEE. The CDR3 nucleotides are TGTGCCAGCAGCCGGGCTTTTGAGGGGGCTAACTATGGCTACACCTTC. It translates to CASSRAFEGANYGYTF.

This sequence joins TRBV27 and TRBJ1-5, with TRBD1 matching over 11 bases. Germline-derived CDR1 and CDR2 are MNHEY and SMNVEV (reference sequence). The CDR3 covers 16 residues. V trimming: 5 bases; J trimming: 6 bases; junction bases outside the gene matches: 9. CDR3 loop: CASSPSGQGAGQPQHF. The DNA for the CDR3 is TGTGCCAGCAGTCCCTCCGGACAGGGGGCGGGTCAGCCCCAGCATTTT.

The chain is built from TRBV15 and TRBJ2-4; the D is unclear. The CDR3 is 12 amino acids. Germline loops: CDR1 LNHNV, CDR2 YYDKDF (reference sequence). The V end was cut by 0 bases, the J end by 8 bases, with 5 bases between. CDR3 region: CATSRDNDIQYF. The CDR3 coding sequence is TGTGCCACCAGCAGAGATAATGACATTCAGTACTTC.

CDR3 bases: TGTGCCAGCTCACCTCGGACAGGTCTTTACAATGAGCAGTTCTTC. This encodes CASSPRTGLYNEQFF. V and J are TRBV18 and TRBJ2-1, with 7 bases matching TRBD1. The CDR3 consists of 15 residues. Losses at the gene ends were 3 bases for V and 4 bases for J; bases not matched to a gene: 6. Per germline, CDR1 KGHSH and CDR2 LQKENI.

Remarks on this clone: Other DNA sequences in this sample translate to the same CDR3. The CDR3 DNA is TGCGCCAGCAGCCTGGACAGGGGCTATGGCTACACCTTC. Protein sequence: CASSLDRGYGYTF. The J gene is TRBJ1-2, the V gene TRBV5-1; the match to TRBD1 covers 9 bases. V dropped 4 bases and J dropped 4; count of bases not matched to a gene: 2. Germline values: CDR1 SGHRS, CDR2 YFSETQ. CDR3 length equals 13 residues.

The J gene is TRBJ2-7, the V gene TRBV6-5; D possibly corresponds to TRBD1 (6 bases). The CDR3 is made up of 12 amino acids. V was cut by 5 bases and J by 3 bases, with 8 bases left in between. Germline lookup yields CDR1 MNHEY and CDR2 SVGAGI. The CDR3 bases are TGTGCCAGCAGTCCCAGGGGCTACGAGCAGTACTTC. Translated: CASSPRGYEQYF.